This T cell receptor beta chain was sequenced in a study of cytomegalovirus exposure and HLA in healthy donors (dated by TCRdb to about 2017). Notes on the research overall: The roughly 670 repertoires of the first cohort and the roughly 110 validation repertoires were produced on the same platform, according to a later analysis. The study aimed to test whether signatures of past pathogen exposure could be identified by cataloging public T cell receptors. In addition to the first cohort of 666 subjects, a separate validation cohort of approximately 130 different subjects was used. The study combined high-throughput TCR immunosequencing, statistical association of individual TCRs with disease status, and machine learning to predict cytomegalovirus infection status.

The receptor library was made with the immunoSEQ multiplex PCR assay. Regarding the original processing steps: A statistical classification framework was built to diagnose cytomegalovirus status from the catalog of TCR beta chain sequences. In its TCRdb copy, this immuneACCESS table keeps in-frame sequences only and misses some clones. Where compared with another copy, unresolved V genes explain less than half of these, and the others have no known cause. D and trimming were read from the DNA, whereas the V and J calls and clone size are those reported in that table. The sample table holds 170,000 or so clones, of which more than 65% were seen once. Around 2.8% of the sample rests with the top ten. Broader findings and caveats from the paper: The classifier was reported to diagnose cytomegalovirus status with high specificity and sensitivity in both the original and validation cohorts. A later analysis had no HLA typing for the validation cohort, so co-occurrence there was scored across all 130 or so repertoires. It was suggested by the authors that the approach could potentially be generalized to other disease states and immunological phenotypes. Across donors, most TCR sequences were observed very rarely, whereas some public TCRs were present in many individuals. In vitro tests confirmed that three of the cytomegalovirus-associated TCR beta chains recognize cytomegalovirus antigens. In a later analysis, TCRs clustered in the first cohort were found to also tend to co-occur in the 130 or so validation repertoires, with approximately 94% of cluster scores above 0. In the study, 150 to 200 TCR beta chains were listed as associated with cytomegalovirus.

From its cysteine to its phenylalanine, the CDR3 spans 13 amino acids. The retained sequence is limited to the CDR3, 39 bases, with the frame set at the first base. A distance of 5 bases separates the germline ends of V and J, which lose 0 bases and 2 bases respectively. From a lookup of the germline V gene, CDR1 and CDR2 are SGHRS and YFSETQ. The donors were included in the validation cohort of approximately 130 subjects, a group kept apart from the approximately 700-subject first cohort. This clone was observed a handful of times. Its binding antigen is unknown. No qualities accompany the bases; no much larger clone lies one base away.

Source material: PBMCs. The clonotype comes from a woman in her late teens or twenties in good health and CMV-seropositive. The V and J genes are TRBV5-1 and TRBJ2-5, with no confidently assigned D gene. The CDR3 reads CASSLASQETQYF. The sequenced DNA: TGCGCCAGCAGCTTGGCTAGTCAAGAGACCCAGTACTTC. The variable domain in full, with residues beyond the CDR3 obtained from the reference TRBV5-1 and TRBJ2-5 genes, is KAGVTQTPRYLIKTRGQQVTLSCSPISGHRSVSWYQQTPGQGLQFLFEYFSETQRNKGNFPGRFSGRQFSNSRSEMNVSTLELGDSALYLCASSLASQETQYFGPGTRLLVL.